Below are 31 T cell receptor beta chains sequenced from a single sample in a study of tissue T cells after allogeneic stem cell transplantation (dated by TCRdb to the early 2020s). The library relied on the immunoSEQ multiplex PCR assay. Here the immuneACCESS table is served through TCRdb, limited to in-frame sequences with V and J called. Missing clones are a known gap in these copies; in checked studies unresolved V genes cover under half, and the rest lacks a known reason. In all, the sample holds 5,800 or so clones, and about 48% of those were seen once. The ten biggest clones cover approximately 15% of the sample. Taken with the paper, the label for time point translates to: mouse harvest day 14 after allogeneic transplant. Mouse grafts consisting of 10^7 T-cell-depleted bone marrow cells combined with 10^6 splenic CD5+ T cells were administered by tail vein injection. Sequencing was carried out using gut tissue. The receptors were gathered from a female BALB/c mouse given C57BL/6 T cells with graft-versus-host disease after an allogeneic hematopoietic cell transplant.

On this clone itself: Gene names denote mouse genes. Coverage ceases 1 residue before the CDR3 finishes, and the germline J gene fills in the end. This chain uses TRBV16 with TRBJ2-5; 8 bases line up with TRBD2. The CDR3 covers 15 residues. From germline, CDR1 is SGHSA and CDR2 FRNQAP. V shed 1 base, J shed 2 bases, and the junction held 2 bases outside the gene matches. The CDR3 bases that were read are TGTGCAAGCAGCTTAGGGGGGGGGCGCCAAGACACCCAGTAC. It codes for CASSLGGGRQDTQY. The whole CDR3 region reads CASSLGGGRQDTQYF.

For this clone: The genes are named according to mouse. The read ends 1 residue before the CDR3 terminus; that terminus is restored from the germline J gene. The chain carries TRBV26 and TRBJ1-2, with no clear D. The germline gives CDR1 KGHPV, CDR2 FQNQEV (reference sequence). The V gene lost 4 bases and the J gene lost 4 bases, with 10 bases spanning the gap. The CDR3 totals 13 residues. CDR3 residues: CASSREGGSDYTF. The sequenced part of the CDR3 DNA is TGTGCCAGCAGTCGGGAGGGCGGCTCCGACTACACC.

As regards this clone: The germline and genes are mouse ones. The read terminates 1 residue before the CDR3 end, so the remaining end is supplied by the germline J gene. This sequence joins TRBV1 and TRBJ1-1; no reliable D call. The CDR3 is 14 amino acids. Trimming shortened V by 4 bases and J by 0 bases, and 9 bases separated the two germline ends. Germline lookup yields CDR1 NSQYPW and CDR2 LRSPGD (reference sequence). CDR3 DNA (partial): TGCACCTGCAGTGACCGGGATGCAAACACAGAAGTCTTC. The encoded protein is CTCSDRDANTEVF. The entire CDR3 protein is CTCSDRDANTEVFF.

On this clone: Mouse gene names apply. The sequenced part of the CDR3 DNA is TGTGGTGCTAGGGGGGGGCTTGGAAATACGCTCTAT. It specifies CGARGGLGNTLY. The full CDR3 sequence reads CGARGGLGNTLYF. This chain connects TRBV20 to TRBJ1-3, with a possible D match to TRBD1 (6 bases). The DNA ends 1 residue before the CDR3 does, and the rest of the CDR3 is filled in from the germline J gene. In germline, CDR1 is GFQATS, CDR2 STVNSAI. This CDR3 comprises 13 residues. V shed 1 base and J shed 3 bases, with 7 bases lying between them.

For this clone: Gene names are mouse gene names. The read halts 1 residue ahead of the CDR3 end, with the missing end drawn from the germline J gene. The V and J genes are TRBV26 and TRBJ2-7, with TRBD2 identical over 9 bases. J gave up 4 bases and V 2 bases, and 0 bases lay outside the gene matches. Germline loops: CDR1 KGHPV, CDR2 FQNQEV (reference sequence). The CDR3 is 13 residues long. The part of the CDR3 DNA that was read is TGTGCCAGCAGTCTGGGGACTGGGTATGAACAGTAC. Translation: CASSLGTGYEQY. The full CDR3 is CASSLGTGYEQYF.

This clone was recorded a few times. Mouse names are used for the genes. CDR3 sequence: CASSRTVSGNTLYF. The CDR3 DNA, read in part, is TGTGCCAGCAGTCGGACAGTTTCTGGAAATACGCTCTAT. The rearrangement links TRBV26 to TRBJ1-3, with D perhaps TRBD1 (6 bases). The DNA ends 1 residue before the CDR3 does, and the rest of the CDR3 is filled in from the germline J gene. Trimming shortened V by 4 bases and J by 0 bases, and 7 bases separated the two germline ends. This CDR3 has 14 amino acids. Looked up from germline, CDR1 is KGHPV and CDR2 is FQNQEV (reference sequence). Full variable domain (outside the CDR3, taken from reference TRBV26 and TRBJ1-3): NSKVIQTPRYLVKGQGQKAKMRCIPEKGHPVVFWYQQNKNNEFKFLINFQNQEVLQQIDMTEKRFSAECPSNSPCSLEIQSSEAGDSALYLCASSRTVSGNTLYFGEGSRLIVV.

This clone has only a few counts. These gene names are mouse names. CDR3 bases read: TGTGCCAGCAGTCTGTATGGGGGCAGTCAAAACACCTTGTAC. Amino acid sequence: CASSLYGGSQNTLY. The complete CDR3 sequence is CASSLYGGSQNTLYF. The chain joins TRBV26 to TRBJ2-4; D is possibly TRBD1 or TRBD2 (6 bases each). The CDR3 end falls 1 residue outside the read, so it is completed with the germline J gene. Trimming stripped 1 base from V and 0 bases from J, with 8 bases between. Germline CDR1 reads KGHPV; CDR2 reads FQNQEV (reference sequence). The CDR3 runs 15 residues. The full variable domain, completed using reference TRBV26 and TRBJ2-4, is NSKVIQTPRYLVKGQGQKAKMRCIPEKGHPVVFWYQQNKNNEFKFLINFQNQEVLQQIDMTEKRFSAECPSNSPCSLEIQSSEAGDSALYLCASSLYGGSQNTLYFGAGTRLSVL.

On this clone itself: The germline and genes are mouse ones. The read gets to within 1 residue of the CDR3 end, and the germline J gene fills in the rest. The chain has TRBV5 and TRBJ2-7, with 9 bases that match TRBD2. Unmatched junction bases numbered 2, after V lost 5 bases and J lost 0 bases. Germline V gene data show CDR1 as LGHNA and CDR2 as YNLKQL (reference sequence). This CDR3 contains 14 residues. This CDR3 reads CASSTGGPSYEQYF. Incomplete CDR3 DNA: TGTGCCAGCAGCACTGGGGGGCCCTCCTATGAACAGTAC.

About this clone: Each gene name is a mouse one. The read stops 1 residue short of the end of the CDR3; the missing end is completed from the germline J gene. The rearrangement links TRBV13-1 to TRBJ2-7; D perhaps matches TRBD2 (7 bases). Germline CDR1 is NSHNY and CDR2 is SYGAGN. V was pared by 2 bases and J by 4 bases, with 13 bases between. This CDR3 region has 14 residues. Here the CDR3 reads CASSERGAPYEQYF. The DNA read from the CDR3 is TGTGCCAGCAGTGAACGGGGGGCCCCATATGAACAGTAC.

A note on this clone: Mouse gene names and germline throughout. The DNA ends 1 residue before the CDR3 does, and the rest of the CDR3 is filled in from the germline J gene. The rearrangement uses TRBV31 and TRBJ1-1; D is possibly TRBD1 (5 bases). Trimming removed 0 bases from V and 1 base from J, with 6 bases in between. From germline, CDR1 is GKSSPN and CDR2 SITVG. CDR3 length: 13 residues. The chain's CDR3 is CAWSLDRNTEVFF. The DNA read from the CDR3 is TGTGCCTGGAGTCTAGACAGGAACACAGAAGTCTTC.

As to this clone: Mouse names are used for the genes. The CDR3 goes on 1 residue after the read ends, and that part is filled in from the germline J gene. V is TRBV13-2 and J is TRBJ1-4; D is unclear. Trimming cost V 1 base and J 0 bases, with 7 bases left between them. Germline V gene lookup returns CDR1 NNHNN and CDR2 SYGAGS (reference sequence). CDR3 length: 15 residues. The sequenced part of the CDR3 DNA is TGTGCCAGCGGTGATCGAACAATTTCCAACGAAAGATTATTT. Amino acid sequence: CASGDRTISNERLF. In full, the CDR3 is CASGDRTISNERLFF.

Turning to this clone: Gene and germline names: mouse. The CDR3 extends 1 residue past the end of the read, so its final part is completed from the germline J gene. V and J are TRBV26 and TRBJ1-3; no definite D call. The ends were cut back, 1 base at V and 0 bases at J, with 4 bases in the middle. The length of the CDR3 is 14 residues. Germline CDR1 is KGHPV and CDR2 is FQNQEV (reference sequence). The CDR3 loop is CASSLYNSGNTLYF. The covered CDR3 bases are TGTGCCAGCAGTCTGTACAATTCTGGAAATACGCTCTAT. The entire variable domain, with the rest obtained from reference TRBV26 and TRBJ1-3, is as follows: NSKVIQTPRYLVKGQGQKAKMRCIPEKGHPVVFWYQQNKNNEFKFLINFQNQEVLQQIDMTEKRFSAECPSNSPCSLEIQSSEAGDSALYLCASSLYNSGNTLYFGEGSRLIVV.

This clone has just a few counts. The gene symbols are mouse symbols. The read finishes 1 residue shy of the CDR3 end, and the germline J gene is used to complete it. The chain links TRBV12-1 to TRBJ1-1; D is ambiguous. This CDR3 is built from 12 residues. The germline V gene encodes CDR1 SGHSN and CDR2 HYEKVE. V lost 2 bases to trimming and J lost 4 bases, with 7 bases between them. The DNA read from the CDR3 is TGTGCCAGCTCTCCTCCGGGCACAGAAGTCTTC. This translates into CASSPPGTEVF. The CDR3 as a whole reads CASSPPGTEVFF.

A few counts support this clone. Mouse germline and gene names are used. CDR3: CASSLYWGGDEQYF. The CDR3 DNA, read in part, is TGTGCCAGCTCTCTCTACTGGGGGGGCGATGAACAGTAC. This sequence joins TRBV12-2 and TRBJ2-7; TRBD2 matches 11 bases. The sequence runs out 1 residue before the end of the CDR3; the remainder is reconstructed from the germline J gene. This CDR3 is 14 amino acids long. Germline V lookup: CDR1 SGHLS, CDR2 HYDKME. V lost 0 bases and J lost 5; bases outside the gene matches: 2.

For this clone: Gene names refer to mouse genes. The CDR3 region is CASSPSARGDTQYF. The DNA read from the CDR3 is TGTGCCAGCAGTCCGTCCGCCAGGGGAGACACCCAGTAC. The chain has TRBV26 and TRBJ2-5, with D tentatively TRBD1 (6 bases). The read ends 1 residue before the CDR3 terminus; that terminus is restored from the germline J gene. V lost 4 bases and J 5 bases, leaving 13 bases between the germline ends. Per the germline V gene, CDR1 is KGHPV and CDR2 is FQNQEV (reference sequence). The CDR3 spans 14 residues.

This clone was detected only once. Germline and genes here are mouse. CDR3 DNA (partial): TGTGCCAGCAGTTTCCGGGACTGGGAAAACACCTTGTAC. It yields the protein CASSFRDWENTLY. The complete CDR3 protein is CASSFRDWENTLYF. The chain employs TRBV13-1 and TRBJ2-4, with 9 bases that match TRBD2. The read finishes 1 residue shy of the CDR3 end, and the germline J gene is used to complete it. CDR1 is NSHNY and CDR2 is SYGAGN in the germline V gene. V lost 4 bases and J lost 4; bases outside the gene matches: 4. The CDR3 totals 14 residues.

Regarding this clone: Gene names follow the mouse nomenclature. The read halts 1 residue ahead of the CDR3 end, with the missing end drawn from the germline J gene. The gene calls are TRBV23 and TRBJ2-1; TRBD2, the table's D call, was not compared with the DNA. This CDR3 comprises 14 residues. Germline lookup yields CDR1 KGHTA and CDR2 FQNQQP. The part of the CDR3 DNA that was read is TGCTCCAGCAGTCAGGACTGGGGCTATGCTGAGCAGTTC. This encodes CSSSQDWGYAEQF. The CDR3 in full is CSSSQDWGYAEQFF.

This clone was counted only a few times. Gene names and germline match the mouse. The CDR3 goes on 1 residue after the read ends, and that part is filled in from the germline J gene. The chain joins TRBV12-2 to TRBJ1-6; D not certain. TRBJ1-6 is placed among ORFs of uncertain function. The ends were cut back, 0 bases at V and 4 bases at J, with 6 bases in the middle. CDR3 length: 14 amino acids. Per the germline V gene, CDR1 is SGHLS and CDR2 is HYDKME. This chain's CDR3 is CASSLGEYNSPLYF. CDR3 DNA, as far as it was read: TGTGCCAGCTCTCTCGGAGAATATAATTCGCCCCTCTAC.

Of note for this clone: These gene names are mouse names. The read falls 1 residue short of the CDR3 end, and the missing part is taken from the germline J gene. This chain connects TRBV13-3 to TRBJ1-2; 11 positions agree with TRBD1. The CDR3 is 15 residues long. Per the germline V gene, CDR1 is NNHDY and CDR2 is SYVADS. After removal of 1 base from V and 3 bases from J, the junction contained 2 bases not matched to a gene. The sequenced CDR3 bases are TGTGCCAGCAGTGATAGGGACAGGGGGGACTCCGACTACACC. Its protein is CASSDRDRGDSDYT. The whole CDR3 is CASSDRDRGDSDYTF.

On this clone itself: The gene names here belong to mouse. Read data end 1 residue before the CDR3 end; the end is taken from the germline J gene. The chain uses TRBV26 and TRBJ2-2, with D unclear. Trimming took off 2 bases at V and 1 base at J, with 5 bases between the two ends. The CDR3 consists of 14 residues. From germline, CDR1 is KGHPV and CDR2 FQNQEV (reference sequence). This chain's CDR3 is CASSLTENTGQLYF. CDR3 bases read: TGTGCCAGCAGTCTGACAGAAAACACCGGGCAGCTCTAC.

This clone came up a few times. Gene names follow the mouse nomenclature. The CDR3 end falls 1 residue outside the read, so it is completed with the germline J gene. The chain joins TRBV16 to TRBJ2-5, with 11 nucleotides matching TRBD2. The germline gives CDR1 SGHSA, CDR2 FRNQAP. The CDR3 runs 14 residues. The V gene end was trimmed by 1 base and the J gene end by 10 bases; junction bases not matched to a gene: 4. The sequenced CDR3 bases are TGTGCAAGCAGCTTAGCTGGGACTGGGGGACCCCAGTAC. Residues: CASSLAGTGGPQY. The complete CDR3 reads CASSLAGTGGPQYF.

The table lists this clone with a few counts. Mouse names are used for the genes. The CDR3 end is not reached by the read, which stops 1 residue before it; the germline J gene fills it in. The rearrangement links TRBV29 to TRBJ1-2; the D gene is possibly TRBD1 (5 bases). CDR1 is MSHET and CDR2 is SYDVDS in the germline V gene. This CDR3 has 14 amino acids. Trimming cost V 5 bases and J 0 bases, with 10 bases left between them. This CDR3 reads CASSPGPANSDYTF. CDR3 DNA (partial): TGTGCTAGCAGTCCGGGACCTGCAAACTCCGACTACACC.

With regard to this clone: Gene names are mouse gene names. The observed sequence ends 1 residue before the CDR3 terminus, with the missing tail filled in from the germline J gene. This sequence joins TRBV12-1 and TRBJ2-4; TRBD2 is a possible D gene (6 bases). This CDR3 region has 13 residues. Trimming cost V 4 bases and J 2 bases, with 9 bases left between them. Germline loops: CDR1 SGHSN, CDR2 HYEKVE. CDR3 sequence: CASSRLDQNTLYF. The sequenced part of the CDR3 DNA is TGTGCCAGCTCCCGACTGGATCAAAACACCTTGTAC.

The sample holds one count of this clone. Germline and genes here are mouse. The CDR3 DNA, read in part, is TGTGCAAGCAGCTCAGGGAGTCAAAACACCTTGTAC. This translates into CASSSGSQNTLY. The full CDR3 sequence reads CASSSGSQNTLYF. The rearrangement links TRBV16 to TRBJ2-4; a weak D match, TRBD1 (5 bases). The read falls 1 residue short of the CDR3 end, and the missing part is taken from the germline J gene. The CDR3 loop spans 13 amino acids. Germline CDR1 SGHSA, CDR2 FRNQAP. Between the trimmed V and J ends, which lost 4 bases and 0 bases, there was a span of 5 bases.

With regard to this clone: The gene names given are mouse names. The CDR3 loop reads CASSPQGGGNTLYF. Partial CDR3 DNA: TGTGCCAGCAGCCCCCAGGGGGGCGGAAATACGCTCTAT. This chain links TRBV3 with TRBJ1-3; TRBD1 matches at 7 bases. Coverage ceases 1 residue before the CDR3 finishes, and the germline J gene fills in the end. V was pared by 5 bases and J by 4 bases, with 5 bases of the junction left unmatched. CDR1 and CDR2 from the germline V gene are SNHLY and FYNGKV (reference sequence). This CDR3 has 14 residues.

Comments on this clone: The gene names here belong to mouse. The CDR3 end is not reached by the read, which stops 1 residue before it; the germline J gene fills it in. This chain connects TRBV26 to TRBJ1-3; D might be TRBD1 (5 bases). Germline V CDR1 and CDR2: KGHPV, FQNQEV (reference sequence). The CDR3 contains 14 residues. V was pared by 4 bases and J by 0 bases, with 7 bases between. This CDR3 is CASSPTDSGNTLYF. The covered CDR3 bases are TGTGCCAGCAGTCCGACAGATTCTGGAAATACGCTCTAT. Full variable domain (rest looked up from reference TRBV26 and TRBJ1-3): NSKVIQTPRYLVKGQGQKAKMRCIPEKGHPVVFWYQQNKNNEFKFLINFQNQEVLQQIDMTEKRFSAECPSNSPCSLEIQSSEAGDSALYLCASSPTDSGNTLYFGEGSRLIVV.

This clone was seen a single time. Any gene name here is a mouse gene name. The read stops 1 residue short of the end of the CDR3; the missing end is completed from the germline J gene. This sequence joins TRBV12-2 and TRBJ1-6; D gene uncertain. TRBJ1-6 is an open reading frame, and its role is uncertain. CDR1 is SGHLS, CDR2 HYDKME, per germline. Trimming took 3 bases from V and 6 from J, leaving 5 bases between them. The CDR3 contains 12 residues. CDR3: CASSTSNSPLYF. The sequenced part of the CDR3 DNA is TGTGCCAGCTCTACCAGTAATTCGCCCCTCTAC.

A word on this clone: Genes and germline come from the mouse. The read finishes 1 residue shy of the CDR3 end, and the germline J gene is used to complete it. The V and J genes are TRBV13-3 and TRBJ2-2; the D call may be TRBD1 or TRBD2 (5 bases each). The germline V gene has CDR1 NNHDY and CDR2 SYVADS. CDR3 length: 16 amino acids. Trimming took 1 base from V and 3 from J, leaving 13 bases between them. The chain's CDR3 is CASSDLRGSDTGQLYF. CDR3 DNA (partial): TGTGCCAGCAGTGATTTGCGGGGGTCGGACACCGGGCAGCTCTAC.

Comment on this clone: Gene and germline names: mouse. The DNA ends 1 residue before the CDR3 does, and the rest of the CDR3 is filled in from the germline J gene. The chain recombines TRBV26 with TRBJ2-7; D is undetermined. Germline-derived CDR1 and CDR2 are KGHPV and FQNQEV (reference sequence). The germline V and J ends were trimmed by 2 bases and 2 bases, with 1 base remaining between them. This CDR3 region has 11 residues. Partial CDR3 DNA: TGTGCCAGCAGTCTGCCCTATGAACAGTAC. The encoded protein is CASSLPYEQY. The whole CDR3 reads CASSLPYEQYF. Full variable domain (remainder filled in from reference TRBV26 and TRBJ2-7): NSKVIQTPRYLVKGQGQKAKMRCIPEKGHPVVFWYQQNKNNEFKFLINFQNQEVLQQIDMTEKRFSAECPSNSPCSLEIQSSEAGDSALYLCASSLPYEQYFGPGTRLTVL.

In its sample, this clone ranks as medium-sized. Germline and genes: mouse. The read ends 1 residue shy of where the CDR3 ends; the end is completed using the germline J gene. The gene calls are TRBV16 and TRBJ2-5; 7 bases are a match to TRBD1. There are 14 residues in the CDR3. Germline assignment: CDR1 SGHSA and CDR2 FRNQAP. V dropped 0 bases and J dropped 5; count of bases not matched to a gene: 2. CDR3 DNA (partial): TGTGCAAGCAGCTTAGAGACAGGGTCAGACACCCAGTAC. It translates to CASSLETGSDTQY. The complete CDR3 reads CASSLETGSDTQYF. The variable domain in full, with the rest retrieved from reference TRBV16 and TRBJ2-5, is NAGVIQTPRHKVTGKGQEATLWCEPISGHSAVFWYRQTIVQGLEFLTYFRNQAPIDDSGMPKERFSAQMPNQSHSTLKIQSTQPQDSAVYLCASSLETGSDTQYFGPGTRLLVL.

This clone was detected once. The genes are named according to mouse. This chain's CDR3 is CASSPGGARDTQYF. The sequenced CDR3 bases are TGTGCCAGCAGCCCCGGCGGGGCGAGAGACACCCAGTAC. V usage is TRBV26 and J usage is TRBJ2-5; D is perhaps TRBD1 or TRBD2 (5 bases each). The read gets to within 1 residue of the CDR3 end, and the germline J gene fills in the rest. This CDR3 is 14 amino acids long. The germline CDR1 and CDR2 sequences are KGHPV and FQNQEV (reference sequence). Trimming took 6 bases from V and 5 from J, leaving 15 bases between them. Looking up the rest from reference TRBV26 and TRBJ2-5 gives the full variable domain: NSKVIQTPRYLVKGQGQKAKMRCIPEKGHPVVFWYQQNKNNEFKFLINFQNQEVLQQIDMTEKRFSAECPSNSPCSLEIQSSEAGDSALYLCASSPGGARDTQYFGPGTRLLVL.